This T cell receptor beta chain was obtained from a study of blood T cell repertoires in COVID-19. This clone was counted once. TCRdb's table, derived via immunoSEQ multiplex PCR, lists solely in-frame clones and lacks some. The top ten hold more than 6.5% of the sample, which has about 130,000 clones, 85% seen once. CDR1 and CDR2 from the germline V gene are LGHDT and YNNKEL (reference sequence). The CDR3 contains 14 residues. Deletions cut 6 bases from V and 6 bases from J, with 12 bases between. The sequence was collected from an elderly man with active or convalescent COVID-19. The sequenced sample consisted of peripheral blood. The chain is built from TRBV3-1 (or the pseudogene TRBV3-2) and TRBJ1-6, with TRBD1 as a possible D gene (6 bases). CDR3 in amino acids: CASRPTGPNSPLHF. CDR3 nucleotides: TGTGCCAGCAGACCGACAGGACCTAATTCACCCCTCCACTTT.